This T cell receptor (beta chain) was sequenced in a study of neurological immune-mediated disorders. Study-wide findings and caveats: No expanded-clone CDR3 amino acid sequence recurred across subjects, suggesting private TCR-beta repertoires.

This clonotype appeared many times. Its antigen is unknown. Germline loops: CDR1 LGHNA, CDR2 YSLEER. This CDR3 spans 17 amino acids. V lost 2 bases to trimming and J lost 1 base, with 18 bases between them. In Maryland, USA, blood bank volunteers were the healthy controls. The cDNA was produced through 5'RACE with 10-nucleotide random UMIs. Sequencing runs each yielded over 170 million TCR-beta sequences from 15-18 subjects. Each CDR3 protein gets one entry after TCRdb re-called the 5' RACE reads with MiXCR. This table has about 39,000 distinct CDR3 sequences, 7% to 8.5% appearing once. This sequence was found in a man aged 50 or older in good health. The genes are TRBV4-3 and TRBJ2-7; D remains ambiguous. The sequenced sample consisted of CD4+ T cells from blood. The CDR3 region has the DNA TGCGCCAGCAGCCAAACTTTTCCGGCGGAGCGATCCTACGAGCAGTACTTC. Encoded protein: CASSQTFPAERSYEQYF.